The 19 T cell receptor beta chains in this list originate from one sample, sequenced in a study of T-cell memory formation after mild COVID-19. TCRdb itself ran the 5' RACE reads through MiXCR, one entry per CDR3 protein. This table holds 170,000 or so distinct CDR3 sequences, about 22% found once. The specimen sequenced was PBMCs or a T cell subset sorted from them (not recorded which). All receptors derive from an adult woman who had mild COVID-19 (a few samples of this study predate the infection). Cell type and time point are not known.

The sample holds a few counts of this clonotype. V is TRBV15 and J is TRBJ2-7; 8 bases map to TRBD1. Losses at the gene ends were 4 bases for V and 4 bases for J; bases not matched to a gene: 9. CDR3 length: 15 residues. Germline V CDR1 and CDR2: LNHNV, YYDKDF (reference sequence). Written as DNA, the CDR3 is TGTGCCACCAGCAAAGGGCAGGGGGCTTTTTACGAGCAGTACTTC. Translating gives CATSKGQGAFYEQYF.

V gene TRBV12-3 or TRBV12-4 combines with J gene TRBJ1-2; D is unresolved. V lost 8 bases to trimming and J lost 8 bases, with 12 bases between them. The CDR3 consists of 11 residues. The CDR3 nucleotides read TGTGCCAGCGACGGAGGGAACGGCTACACCTTC. Translating gives CASDGGNGYTF.

The rearrangement uses TRBV7-2 and TRBJ2-4; no firm D call. The germline CDR1 and CDR2 sequences are SGHTA and FQGNSA. The CDR3 sequence is 14 residues long. Deletions cut 1 base from V and 3 bases from J, with 7 bases between. The CDR3 is CASSLEVDKNIQYF. CDR3 nucleotide sequence: TGTGCCAGCAGCTTAGAGGTTGACAAAAACATTCAGTACTTC.

The V and J genes are TRBV2 and TRBJ2-7; D may be TRBD1 (6 bases). The CDR3 covers 13 residues. Germline V lookup: CDR1 SNHLY, CDR2 FYNNEI. V was shortened by 4 bases and J by 1 base, with 8 bases between the two germline ends. The chain's CDR3 is CASSAGTSYEQYF. In nucleotides, the CDR3 is TGTGCCAGCAGTGCCGGGACATCCTACGAGCAGTACTTC.

This clonotype occurred a few times. The CDR3: CASSLGSVFTDTQYF. The CDR3 DNA sequence: TGTGCCAGCAGCTTGGGGTCAGTCTTCACAGATACGCAGTATTTT. The genes are TRBV5-6 and TRBJ2-3; D gene uncertain. The germline CDR1 and CDR2 sequences are SGHDT and YYEEEE. This CDR3 region has 15 residues. V was trimmed by 0 bases and J by 2 bases, leaving 10 bases between them.

This clonotype was seen more than once but under ten times. The V gene is TRBV7-9, the J gene TRBJ2-1; D is unresolved. Germline CDR1 is SEHNR and CDR2 is FQNEAQ (reference sequence). The CDR3 loop spans 14 amino acids. V was clipped by 5 bases and J by 9 bases, with 17 bases between them. This chain's CDR3 is CASSVGPLPGEQFF. Here the CDR3 DNA reads TGTGCCAGCAGCGTAGGACCTCTTCCTGGTGAGCAGTTCTTC.

This clonotype showed up just a few times. The chain couples TRBV7-6 to TRBJ2-2; maybe TRBD1 (5 bases). CDR1 SGHVS and CDR2 FNYEAQ come from the germline V gene. The CDR3 is 14 amino acids. V was trimmed by 5 bases and J by 6 bases, leaving 13 bases between them. The CDR3 loop is CASSAAQGSGELFF. The DNA of the CDR3 is TGTGCCAGCAGCGCAGCCCAGGGTTCCGGGGAGCTGTTTTTT.

The chain employs TRBV24-1 and TRBJ1-2, with TRBD1 matching over 8 bases. Germline V gene lookup returns CDR1 KGHDR and CDR2 SFDVKD. After removal of 0 bases from V and 4 bases from J, the junction contained 6 bases not matched to a gene. The CDR3 is made up of 16 amino acids. CDR3 DNA: TGTGCCACCAGTGATTTGAAGGACAGGGAGACCTATGGCTACACCTTC. Translated, it gives CATSDLKDRETYGYTF.

Here the CDR3 reads CASSETGGTGTYEQYF. The DNA of the CDR3 is TGTGCCAGCAGTGAAACTGGCGGGACCGGCACCTACGAGCAGTACTTC. V is TRBV6-4 and J is TRBJ2-7; D is possibly TRBD2 (6 bases). The ends were cut back, 3 bases at V and 2 bases at J, with 17 bases in the middle. The CDR3 sequence is 16 residues long. The V gene's germline CDR1 is MRHNA and CDR2 SNTAGT.

V and J are TRBV12-3 or TRBV12-4 and TRBJ2-3, with D possibly matching TRBD2 (6 bases). The CDR3 has 16 residues. Trimming cost V 5 bases and J 1 base, with 16 bases left between them. The CDR3 sequence is CASSPRAASGTDTQYF. CDR3 DNA sequence: TGTGCCAGCAGTCCGCGGGCGGCTAGCGGCACAGATACGCAGTATTTT.

The chain couples TRBV5-6 to TRBJ2-3; 11 nucleotides line up with TRBD2. The germline V gene has CDR1 SGHDT and CDR2 YYEEEE. V was pared by 4 bases and J by 6 bases, with 13 bases of the junction left unmatched. The CDR3 spans 17 residues. The chain's CDR3 is CASSPLLGLAAWDTQYF. For the CDR3, the DNA is TGTGCCAGCAGCCCCCTGTTGGGACTAGCGGCTTGGGATACGCAGTATTTT.

This clonotype was counted only a few times. The chain uses TRBV6-6 and TRBJ2-7, with a possible D match to TRBD1 (6 bases). The V and J ends lost 7 bases and 5 bases respectively, with 15 bases between them. CDR3 length: 13 amino acids. CDR1 and CDR2 (germline): MNHNY, SVGAGI (reference sequence). CDR3 DNA sequence: TGTGCCAGCAAACAACAGGGTATTAACGAGCAGTACTTC. It translates to CASKQQGINEQYF.

V is TRBV3-1 and J is TRBJ1-3; D unresolved. Germline loops: CDR1 LGHDT, CDR2 YNNKEL (reference sequence). The CDR3 spans 11 residues. Trimming took off 6 bases at V and 3 bases at J, with 3 bases between the two ends. CDR3 residues: CASSHGNTIYF. The CDR3 nucleotides read TGTGCCAGCAGTCATGGAAACACCATATATTTT.

This chain links TRBV4-3 with TRBJ2-4, with 10 bases aligning to TRBD1. This CDR3 comprises 14 residues. J was trimmed by 8 bases and V by 1 base; bases with no gene match: 2. CDR1 is LGHNA, CDR2 YSLEER, per germline. This chain's CDR3 is CASSQGGTGDIQYF. The CDR3 nucleotides are TGCGCCAGCAGCCAAGGCGGGACAGGGGACATTCAGTACTTC.

The V gene is TRBV9, the J gene TRBJ2-7; 7 nucleotides line up with TRBD2. The V gene's germline CDR1 is SGDLS and CDR2 YYNGEE. V was pared by 4 bases and J by 5 bases, with 9 bases of the junction left unmatched. The CDR3 has 14 residues. In nucleotides, the CDR3 is TGTGCCAGCAGCCGGGGCGGGAGACCCCACGAGCAGTACTTC. Translation gives CASSRGGRPHEQYF.

The sample holds a few counts of this clonotype. This chain links TRBV12-3 or TRBV12-4 with TRBJ2-3; 7 positions match TRBD1. This CDR3 has 13 residues. With V trimmed by 8 bases and J by 2 bases, 4 bases remained unmatched. CDR3 coding DNA: TGTGCCAGCCTAGGGACAGACACAGATACGCAGTATTTT. Its translation is CASLGTDTDTQYF.

In DNA, the CDR3 is TGTGCCAGCAGCCAAGCGATGGCGGGCACAGATACGCAGTATTTT. Translating it yields CASSQAMAGTDTQYF. This chain connects TRBV4-2 to TRBJ2-3, with D uncertain. V lost 1 base and J lost 1, with 9 bases in between. The CDR3 is 15 amino acids. Germline CDR1 reads LGHNA; CDR2 reads YNFKEQ.

This clonotype was counted between two and nine times. The CDR3 region is CASSPLVSIYEQYF. The CDR3 DNA is TGTGCCAGCAGTCCTCTGGTCAGCATCTACGAGCAGTACTTC. J is TRBJ2-7 and V is TRBV9; no reliable D call. In germline, CDR1 is SGDLS, CDR2 YYNGEE. CDR3 length: 14 amino acids. The ends were cut back, 5 bases at V and 3 bases at J, with 15 bases in the middle.

This sequence joins TRBV7-9 and TRBJ2-3; 15 positions agree with TRBD2. The CDR3 sequence is 15 residues long. Germline CDR1 is SEHNR and CDR2 is FQNEAQ (reference sequence). J was trimmed by 5 bases and V by 5 bases; bases with no gene match: 2. CDR3 coding DNA: TGTGCCAGCAGCCCGGGACTAGCGGGGGGAGATACGCAGTATTTT. Encoded protein: CASSPGLAGGDTQYF.